This TCR beta chain was retrieved from a study of regulatory T cells in long-lasting Graves disease. The time point is: newly diagnosed GD, antithyroid drugs for less than 3 months. Construction of the TCR library relied on RNA isolated from PBMCs. Libraries of TCR beta came from iRepertoire HTBI primers plus Arm-PCR of CDR3 regions. Via MiXCR, TCRdb re-called the multiplex PCR reads, giving one row per CDR3 protein. Of about 400,000 distinct CDR3 sequences listed, 15% to 20% are singletons. As concerns this clonotype: A much larger clone lies a single base off, so this may be a read error.

The CDR3 runs to 13 residues. Germline CDR1 and CDR2: DFQATT and SNEGSKA (reference sequence). V lost 2 bases and J lost 8, with 12 bases in between. These data are also associated with another study on T cells in Graves' hyperthyroidism and ophthalmopathy.

This chain uses TRBV20-1 with TRBJ2-2; D may correspond to TRBD1 or TRBD2 (5 bases each). This TCR was recovered from a woman younger than 35 with Graves disease. Sequenced material: peripheral blood mononuclear cells (PBMCs), taken at new diagnosis, from a patient treated with antithyroid drugs. CDR3 DNA sequence: TGCAGTGCTAGACAATGCAGGGAGGGGGAGCTGTTTTTT. Translation gives CSARQCREGELFF.